The sequence of this TCR beta chain was determined in a study of T-cell reconstitution after alpha-beta-depleted transplantation in children. The CDR3 has 14 residues. Germline CDR1 SQVTM, CDR2 ANQGSEA. V shed 4 bases, J shed 7 bases, and the junction held 8 bases outside the gene matches. For TCRbeta, the library was prepared with unique molecular identifiers. TCRdb reprocessed the PCR reads with MiXCR, giving one entry per CDR3 protein. The data hold about 980,000 distinct CDR3 sequences, with 25% to 30% observed a single time. The TCR originated in a boy under two years old who had a stem cell transplant for SCID, so the T cells may come from the graft donor. Material: PBMCs, mostly from graft donor cells, obtained 360 days after TCRalphabeta/CD19-depleted stem cell transplant. The gene calls are TRBV29-1 and TRBJ2-1, with 9 bases identical to TRBD2. The CDR3: CSVAIGTSLNEQFF. Written as DNA, the CDR3 is TGCAGCGTTGCTATCGGGACTAGCCTGAATGAGCAGTTCTTC.